This TCR beta chain was profiled in a study of blood T cell repertoires in COVID-19. Source study methods: Reference gene primer amplification gave nucleated cell count estimates. Data came from immunoSEQ multiplex PCR; TCRdb stores just in-frame clones and leaves some out. V and J calls and clone size are given by that table; D and trimming were obtained from the DNA. The sample includes about 180,000 clones, 90% of them seen just once. The clonotype was recovered from a man aged 45 to 65 with acute or convalescent COVID-19. The sample comprised peripheral blood.

The DNA for the CDR3 is TGTGCCACCAGGCCTGGACAGACGAACACCGGGGAGCTGTTTTTT. Translated: CATRPGQTNTGELFF. The chain employs TRBV15 and TRBJ2-2; a weak D match, TRBD1 (6 bases). CDR1 LNHNV and CDR2 YYDKDF come from the germline V gene (reference sequence). This CDR3 spans 15 amino acids. V was trimmed by 6 bases and J by 0 bases, leaving 11 bases between them.